These 32 T cell receptor beta chains were all obtained from the same sample, sequenced in a study of blood T cells in healthy people across ages. It was with a sample-barcoded 5' primer and a J-beta primer mix that a second PCR of roughly 7 to 11 cycles was run. TCRdb ran MiXCR on the 5' RACE reads and lists one entry per CDR3 protein. The sample holds 750,000 to 850,000 distinct CDR3 sequences, more than 20% seen once. This sample also appeared in a second study, on T cells of mothers and their children.

Sequences were obtained from blood. These receptors all stem from a boy aged 10-17 years in good health.

This clonotype has more than one count but fewer than ten. The chain carries TRBV6-1 and TRBJ2-5; weak D call: TRBD1 (5 bases). The J call may be incorrect, as the DNA end agrees better with TRBJ2-7. Germline V gives CDR1 MNHNS, CDR2 SASEGT. The CDR3 is made up of 13 amino acids. The CDR3 region has the DNA TGTGCCAGCACCAGACAGAGTTTCTACGAGCAGTACTTC. Protein product: CASTRQSFYEQYF.

The chain is built from TRBV7-9 and TRBJ1-1; D gene uncertain. V lost 1 base, J lost 0 bases, and 15 bases lay in between. CDR3 length equals 17 residues. CDR1 and CDR2 from the germline V gene are SEHNR and FQNEAQ (reference sequence). The CDR3 loop reads CASSLEGRRRVNTEAFF. The CDR3 region has the DNA TGTGCCAGCAGCTTAGAAGGTAGACGGCGGGTGAACACTGAAGCTTTCTTT.

This chain uses TRBV2 with TRBJ2-2; 9 positions agree with TRBD2. Losses at the gene ends were 6 bases for V and 3 bases for J; bases not matched to a gene: 5. The germline gives CDR1 SNHLY, CDR2 FYNNEI. The CDR3 is 15 amino acids. CDR3 residues: CASRAAGGYTGELFF. The CDR3 DNA reads as TGTGCCAGCAGAGCAGCGGGGGGCTACACCGGGGAGCTGTTTTTT.

V is TRBV5-1 and J is TRBJ1-1; D gene unclear. The CDR3 consists of 15 residues. Germline V gives CDR1 SGHRS, CDR2 YFSETQ. The V end lost 0 bases, the J end lost 3 bases, and 12 bases lay between the germline ends. In DNA, the CDR3 is TGCGCCAGCAGCTTGGAGGACCCCGGCTACACTGAAGCTTTCTTT. Translation gives CASSLEDPGYTEAFF.

A few counts support this clonotype. V usage is TRBV24-1 and J usage is TRBJ2-1, with 12 bases aligning to TRBD1. Germline assignment: CDR1 KGHDR and CDR2 SFDVKD. Trimming removed 3 bases from V and 5 bases from J; junction bases left unmatched: 10. This CDR3 has 18 residues. Written as DNA, the CDR3 is TGTGCCACCAGTGATCCAGGACCGGGACAGGGGGCGAACAATGAGCAGTTCTTC. It codes for CATSDPGPGQGANNEQFF.

The table lists this clonotype with a few counts. This chain uses TRBV27 with TRBJ1-2; no clear D gene. Trimming took off 1 base at V and 4 bases at J, with 7 bases between the two ends. The CDR3 is 13 amino acids. CDR1 MNHEY and CDR2 SMNVEV come from the germline V gene (reference sequence). The CDR3 loop is CASSLLVGYGYTF. The CDR3 nucleotides read TGTGCCAGCAGTTTATTGGTCGGCTATGGCTACACCTTC.

This rearrangement joins TRBV29-1 to TRBJ1-4, with D possibly TRBD1 on 6 matching bases. Between the trimmed V and J ends, which lost 2 bases and 8 bases, there was a span of 12 bases. The V gene's germline CDR1 is SQVTM and CDR2 ANQGSEA. The CDR3 spans 13 residues. The CDR3, as DNA: TGCAGCGTTGAACAGGGGTCGGACGAAAAACTGTTTTTT. It yields the protein CSVEQGSDEKLFF.

This clonotype was detected once. The chain uses TRBV4-1 and TRBJ2-1; possible D gene TRBD2, 5 bases. CDR1 is MGHRA, CDR2 YSYEKL, per germline. CDR3 size: 17 residues. The V end lost 1 base, the J end lost 3 bases, and 16 bases lay between the germline ends. The CDR3 is CASSQGVARGLYNEQFF. DNA of the CDR3: TGCGCCAGCAGCCAAGGGGTAGCGAGAGGCCTCTACAATGAGCAGTTCTTC.

This clonotype appeared a few times. This chain uses TRBV20-1 with TRBJ2-5; D remains unclear. The J call may be faulty, since TRBJ2-7 better matches the DNA end. This CDR3 has 15 residues. Germline V gene data show CDR1 as DFQATT and CDR2 as SNEGSKA (reference sequence). The CDR3 DNA follows: TGCAGTGCTAGAGATCTCGGCAGGTCAACCTACGAGCAGTACTTC. It encodes CSARDLGRSTYEQYF.

The chain combines TRBV5-6 with TRBJ1-5, with D hard to call. The germline gives CDR1 SGHDT, CDR2 YYEEEE. The V gene lost 1 base and the J gene lost 2 bases, with 10 bases spanning the gap. This CDR3 contains 15 residues. Here the CDR3 DNA reads TGTGCCAGCAGCTTGAGGGCTAATGGCAATCAGCCCCAGCATTTT. Protein product: CASSLRANGNQPQHF.

This clonotype has a handful of counts. The V gene is TRBV4-3, the J gene TRBJ1-3; 7 positions agree with TRBD1. In germline, CDR1 is LGHNA, CDR2 YSLEER. The V segment lost 0 bases and the J segment 3 bases; nucleotides outside the gene matches: 5. The CDR3 extends over 16 amino acids. The CDR3 DNA follows: TGCGCCAGCAGCCAAGATAGCACAGGGGATGGAAACACCATATATTTT. This translates into CASSQDSTGDGNTIYF.

This clonotype was detected only a few times. V gene TRBV7-8 combines with J gene TRBJ2-7; no clear D gene. The CDR3 extends over 15 amino acids. Germline-derived CDR1 and CDR2 are SGHVS and FQNEAQ. V was pared by 2 bases and J by 2 bases, with 13 bases between. The CDR3 coding sequence is TGTGCCAGCAGCTTAAGAGGTTTACGGCCCTACGAGCAGTACTTC. Protein sequence: CASSLRGLRPYEQYF.

This clonotype has a handful of counts. One end of the junction varies from germline; a read error may be responsible. As DNA, the CDR3 is TGTGCCAGCAGCTCCCCTGGACTAGCGGGAGTGAAGATGGAGTTCTTC. Encoded protein: CASSSPGLAGVKMEFF. The chain employs TRBV7-6 and TRBJ2-5; 13 nucleotides agree with TRBD2. This CDR3 spans 16 amino acids. Germline V gene sequence: CDR1 SGHVS, CDR2 FNYEAQ.

The genes are TRBV27 and TRBJ2-7, with D perhaps matching TRBD1 or TRBD2 (5 bases each). The ends were cut back, 10 bases at V and 2 bases at J, with 9 bases in the middle. The germline gives CDR1 MNHEY, CDR2 SMNVEV (reference sequence). CDR3 length: 11 residues. CDR3 sequence: CATGTAYEQYF. The CDR3 DNA is TGTGCCACCGGGACGGCCTACGAGCAGTACTTC.

This clonotype appeared a few times. The chain joins TRBV20-1 to TRBJ2-5; 8 nucleotides line up with TRBD2. CDR1 and CDR2 from the germline V gene are DFQATT and SNEGSKA (reference sequence). The CDR3 consists of 15 residues. V lost 3 bases and J lost 3; bases outside the gene matches: 9. CDR3 loop: CSASVRGAYKETQYF. CDR3 DNA: TGCAGTGCTAGCGTGCGGGGGGCTTATAAAGAGACCCAGTACTTC.

This clonotype appeared a few times. This chain links TRBV12-3 or TRBV12-4 with TRBJ2-1; D is undetermined. This CDR3 has 11 residues. Trimming took 3 bases from V and 5 from J, leaving 2 bases between them. The CDR3 loop reads CASSFNNEQFF. CDR3 coding DNA: TGTGCCAGCAGTTTTAACAATGAGCAGTTCTTC.

This clonotype showed up just a few times. The gene calls are TRBV29-1 and TRBJ1-2; D is possibly TRBD1 (6 bases). There are 11 residues in the CDR3. V was shortened by 7 bases and J by 5 bases, with 11 bases between the two germline ends. CDR1 is SQVTM and CDR2 is ANQGSEA in the germline V gene. CDR3 nucleotide sequence: TGCAGCGCCTCGGACAGATATGGCTACACCTTC. This codes for CSASDRYGYTF.

This clonotype turned up a few times. The chain uses TRBV4-3 and TRBJ2-3; 9 bases align to TRBD1. Germline V gene lookup returns CDR1 LGHNA and CDR2 YSLEER. CDR3 length equals 15 residues. V was clipped by 4 bases and J by 2 bases; unmatched bases: 4. The CDR3 loop is CASSLRTGATDTQYF. For the CDR3, the DNA is TGCGCCAGCAGCCTAAGGACAGGGGCCACAGATACGCAGTATTTT.

This clonotype has just a few counts. The chain recombines TRBV7-9 with TRBJ2-7, with D perhaps assigned TRBD1 or TRBD2 (5 bases each). Trimming removed 4 bases from V and 1 base from J, with 14 bases in between. This CDR3 region has 15 residues. Germline V gene data show CDR1 as SEHNR and CDR2 as FQNEAQ (reference sequence). The CDR3 is CASSSQETGSYEQYF. In DNA form, the CDR3 reads TGTGCCAGCAGCTCACAGGAAACGGGGTCCTACGAGCAGTACTTC.

The chain links TRBV12-3 or TRBV12-4 to TRBJ2-5, with 10 bases identical to TRBD2. V gave up 0 bases and J gave up 4 bases; unmatched junction bases: 14. This CDR3 comprises 19 residues. Here the CDR3 DNA reads TGTGCCAGCAGTTTAGCGCGGCAGCGGGAGGGCCATTTCGGAGAGACCCAGTACTTC. Translation: CASSLARQREGHFGETQYF.

This chain connects TRBV20-1 to TRBJ2-3; possible D gene TRBD2, 5 bases. CDR1 and CDR2 from the germline V gene are DFQATT and SNEGSKA (reference sequence). This CDR3 contains 15 residues. V was clipped by 4 bases and J by 1 base, with 15 bases between them. As DNA, the CDR3 is TGCAGTGCTAACCATTGGCTGGAGGGCACAGATACGCAGTATTTT. Its protein product is CSANHWLEGTDTQYF.

The chain has TRBV5-6 and TRBJ2-5; TRBD1 aligns across 8 bases. V lost 0 bases to trimming and J lost 1 base; unmatched junction nucleotides: 14. Germline V gives CDR1 SGHDT, CDR2 YYEEEE. This CDR3 contains 19 residues. The CDR3 DNA reads as TGTGCCAGCAGCTTGGAGCCTGGTACTGACAGGGGCGCCCAAGAGACCCAGTACTTC. Encoded protein: CASSLEPGTDRGAQETQYF.

The CDR3 protein is CASSPGDRDRGYTF. In nucleotides, the CDR3 is TGTGCCAGCAGCCCCGGGGACAGGGACCGTGGCTACACCTTC. This rearrangement joins TRBV28 to TRBJ1-2; TRBD1 matches at 9 bases. Germline V lookup: CDR1 MDHEN, CDR2 SYDVKM. This CDR3 is built from 14 residues. V lost 6 bases, J lost 7 bases, and 9 bases stayed unmatched.

The chain joins TRBV7-3 to TRBJ1-3, with TRBD1 matching 8 bases. V was pared by 5 bases and J by 4 bases, with 10 bases of the junction left unmatched. Germline assignment: CDR1 SGHTA and CDR2 FQGTGA. CDR3 length: 16 residues. The CDR3 loop is CASSAGQGIGGNTIYF. The CDR3 region has the DNA TGTGCCAGCAGCGCCGGACAGGGAATCGGCGGAAACACCATATATTTT.

This clonotype occurred a few times. The rearrangement links TRBV10-3 to TRBJ2-3; 13 positions agree with TRBD2. The length of the CDR3 is 15 residues. The germline V gene encodes CDR1 ENHRY and CDR2 SYGVKD. V lost 8 bases to trimming and J lost 1 base; unmatched junction nucleotides: 3. This chain's CDR3 is CAISGLAGGTDTQYF. The CDR3 DNA reads as TGTGCCATCTCTGGACTAGCGGGGGGCACAGATACGCAGTATTTT.

V usage is TRBV4-3 and J usage is TRBJ2-1; 10 bases fit TRBD2. The CDR3 consists of 15 residues. After removal of 2 bases from V and 10 bases from J, the junction contained 8 bases not matched to a gene. Germline loops: CDR1 LGHNA, CDR2 YSLEER. The CDR3 region has the DNA TGCGCCAGCAGCCAACTAGCGGGAGAGGGTCGGGAGCAGTTCTTC. Protein product: CASSQLAGEGREQFF.

This clonotype has ten or more counts. CDR3 loop: CASSFRTGEETQYF. The DNA of the CDR3 is TGTGCCAGCAGCTTCAGGACAGGGGAAGAGACCCAGTACTTC. V and J are TRBV7-9 and TRBJ2-5; 9 bases map to TRBD1. In germline, CDR1 is SEHNR, CDR2 FQNEAQ (reference sequence). V was clipped by 3 bases and J by 3 bases; unmatched bases: 2. The CDR3 extends over 14 amino acids.

In this sample, this clonotype turned up a few times. The V gene is TRBV13, the J gene TRBJ2-5, with 7 bases matching TRBD1. Near its end, the DNA agrees better with TRBJ2-7, so the J call may be wrong. This CDR3 has 16 residues. Germline V lookup: CDR1 PRHDT, CDR2 FYEKMQ (reference sequence). Here the CDR3 reads CASSLGRSRGSYEQYF. The CDR3 coding sequence is TGTGCCAGCAGCTTAGGCAGGAGCAGGGGGTCCTACGAGCAGTACTTC.

There are a few counts of this clonotype. The J gene is TRBJ2-6, the V gene TRBV3-1, with 10 nucleotides matching TRBD1. The CDR3 spans 18 residues. V lost 1 base to trimming and J lost 4 bases; unmatched junction nucleotides: 7. The V gene's germline CDR1 is LGHDT and CDR2 YNNKEL (reference sequence). This chain's CDR3 is CASSQGDRGRYGANVLTF. As DNA, the CDR3 is TGTGCCAGCAGCCAAGGCGACAGGGGGCGATACGGGGCCAACGTCCTGACTTTC.

The gene calls are TRBV19 and TRBJ2-7; 8 bases align to TRBD1. Trimming took 3 bases from V and 2 from J; bases not matched to a gene: 0. The CDR3 sequence is 13 residues long. Germline values: CDR1 LNHDA, CDR2 SQIVND (reference sequence). DNA of the CDR3: TGTGCCAGTAGTATGGGACAGGCCTACGAGCAGTACTTC. It codes for CASSMGQAYEQYF.

The chain recombines TRBV7-2 with TRBJ2-1; no clear D gene. This CDR3 spans 13 amino acids. V lost 1 base and J lost 7, with 8 bases in between. Per germline, CDR1 SGHTA and CDR2 FQGNSA. CDR3 protein: CASSLVRRNEQFF. In nucleotides, the CDR3 is TGTGCCAGCAGCTTAGTTCGAAGGAATGAGCAGTTCTTC.

On this clonotype itself: One junction end does not reproduce the germline sequence, and a read error may be involved. DNA of the CDR3: TGTGCCAGCAGTTTAGGCGGGAGTTTATACAATGAGCGGTTCTTC. Its translation: CASSLGGSLYNERFF. The chain couples TRBV6-6 to TRBJ2-5, with TRBD2 matching over 7 bases. This CDR3 spans 15 amino acids. Per the germline V gene, CDR1 is MNHNY and CDR2 is SVGAGI (reference sequence).